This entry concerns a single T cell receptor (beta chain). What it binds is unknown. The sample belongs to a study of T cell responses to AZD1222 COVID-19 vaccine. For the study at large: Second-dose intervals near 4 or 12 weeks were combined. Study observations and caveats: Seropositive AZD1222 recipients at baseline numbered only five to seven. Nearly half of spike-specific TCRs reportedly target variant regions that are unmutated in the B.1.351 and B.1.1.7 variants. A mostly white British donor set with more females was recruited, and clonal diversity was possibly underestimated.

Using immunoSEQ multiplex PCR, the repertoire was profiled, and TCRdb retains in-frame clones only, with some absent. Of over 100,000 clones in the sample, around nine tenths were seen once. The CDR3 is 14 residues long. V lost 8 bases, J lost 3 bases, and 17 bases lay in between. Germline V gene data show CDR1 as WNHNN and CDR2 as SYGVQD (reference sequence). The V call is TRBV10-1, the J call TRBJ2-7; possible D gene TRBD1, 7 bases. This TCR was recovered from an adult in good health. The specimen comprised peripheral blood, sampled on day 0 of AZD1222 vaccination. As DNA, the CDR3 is TGCGCCAGCCCAATCCCAGGGGGGTGCTACGAGCAGTACGTC. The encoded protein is CASPIPGGCYEQYV.